These 18 T cell receptor beta chains were sequenced from one sample in a study of blood T cell repertoires in COVID-19. Sequencing was performed with immunoSEQ multiplex PCR; in TCRdb, only in-frame clones are kept and a portion is missing. The sample includes about 250,000 clones, approximately 84% of them seen just once. Specimen: PBMCs or T cells enriched from blood (not recorded which). The receptors derive from a man in his forties who had recovered from COVID-19.

The gene calls are TRBV7-7 and TRBJ2-1, with TRBD2 matching 13 bases. The germline V gene encodes CDR1 SSHAT and CDR2 FNYEAQ (reference sequence). This CDR3 is 16 amino acids long. The V and J ends lost 5 bases and 7 bases, in that order; junction bases with no gene match: 8. In nucleotides, the CDR3 is TGTGCCAGCAGCGCGGCAGCGACTAGCGGGAGGAATGAGCAGTTCTTC. It encodes CASSAAATSGRNEQFF.

The J gene is TRBJ2-1, the V gene TRBV4-1; 8 nucleotides line up with TRBD2. Trimming cost V 1 base and J 7 bases; bases outside gene matches: 6. The CDR3 covers 15 residues. The germline V gene has CDR1 MGHRA and CDR2 YSYEKL. The CDR3 region has the DNA TGCGCCAGCAGCCAAGTACGGGAGGGGGGTAATGAGCAGTTCTTC. Its protein product is CASSQVREGGNEQFF.

This clone was detected only a few times. The chain is built from TRBV3-1 (or the pseudogene TRBV3-2) and TRBJ2-7; 7 nucleotides match TRBD2. This CDR3 is built from 15 residues. V shed 0 bases, J shed 6 bases, and the junction held 8 bases outside the gene matches. Germline CDR1 is LGHDT and CDR2 is YNNKEL (reference sequence). The CDR3 DNA follows: TGTGCCAGCAGCCAAGATTACACGGGAGGTGGCGAGCAGTACTTC. Translated: CASSQDYTGGGEQYF.

The V gene is TRBV7-2, the J gene TRBJ1-1; no clear D. Trimming shortened V by 5 bases and J by 6 bases, and 10 bases separated the two germline ends. CDR1 and CDR2 (germline): SGHTA, FQGNSA. The CDR3 consists of 12 residues. CDR3 amino acids: CASSGLDPEAFF. The CDR3 bases are TGTGCCAGCAGCGGACTCGATCCTGAAGCTTTCTTT. The full variable domain, its missing parts supplied by reference TRBV7-2 and TRBJ1-1, is GAGVSQSPSNKVTEKGKDVELRCDPISGHTALYWYRQSLGQGLEFLIYFQGNSAPDKSGLPSDRFSAERTGGSVSTLTIQRTQQEDSAVYLCASSGLDPEAFFGQGTRLTVV.

The CDR3 region is CATGTHYNEQFF. CDR3 bases: TGTGCCACCGGGACTCATTACAATGAGCAGTTCTTC. This rearrangement joins TRBV28 to TRBJ2-1, with a tentative D call TRBD2 (6 bases). Germline V gene sequence: CDR1 MDHEN, CDR2 SYDVKM. CDR3 size: 12 residues. V lost 10 bases to trimming and J lost 4 bases, with 11 bases between them.

This chain uses TRBV28 with TRBJ1-2; TRBD1 matches at 8 bases. Trimming removed 5 bases from V and 3 bases from J; junction bases left unmatched: 5. The CDR3 is 14 residues long. Germline values: CDR1 MDHEN, CDR2 SYDVKM. The CDR3 protein is CASSTTGEDYGYTF. The CDR3 nucleotides are TGTGCCAGCAGTACGACAGGGGAGGACTATGGCTACACCTTC.

The V gene is TRBV9, the J gene TRBJ1-2; TRBD1 might be the D (5 bases). CDR1 is SGDLS, CDR2 YYNGEE, per germline. CDR3 size: 11 residues. The ends were cut back, 5 bases at V and 7 bases at J, with 9 bases in the middle. The CDR3 bases are TGTGCCAGCAGTCGGGGGTTTGGCTACACCTTC. Translation gives CASSRGFGYTF. Together with reference TRBV9 and TRBJ1-2, the CDR3 gives the full variable domain: DSGVTQTPKHLITATGQRVTLRCSPRSGDLSVYWYQQSLDQGLQFLIQYYNGEERAKGNILERFSAQQFPDLHSELNLSSLELGDSALYFCASSRGFGYTFGSGTRLTVV.

The V call is TRBV5-1, the J call TRBJ2-7; 7 bases align to TRBD2. The germline V gene has CDR1 SGHRS and CDR2 YFSETQ. Germline trimming cut 0 bases from V and 1 base from J; bases unmatched to any gene: 4. The CDR3 runs to 15 residues. The CDR3 bases are TGCGCCAGCAGCTTGGGGTCTAGCGGTTCCTACGAGCAGTACTTC. Translating gives CASSLGSSGSYEQYF.

This chain's CDR3 is CASSPDRGGAGGPGEQFF. The CDR3 bases are TGCGCCAGCAGCCCTGACCGCGGCGGCGCGGGGGGGCCGGGTGAGCAGTTCTTC. The J gene is TRBJ2-1, the V gene TRBV4-1; TRBD2 agrees at 9 bases. Trimming took 4 bases from V and 9 from J; bases not matched to a gene: 19. Looked up from germline, CDR1 is MGHRA and CDR2 is YSYEKL. This CDR3 has 18 residues.

The table lists this clone with many counts. Because the CDR3 is missing its conserved closing phenylalanine or tryptophan, this is likely a read error. The DNA is omitted, as the CDR3 cannot be located on it reliably, and the CDR3 follows TCRdb's listing. The chain links TRBV19 to TRBJ1-1. The CDR3 totals 14 residues, both ends included. Germline-derived CDR1 and CDR2 are LNHDA and SQIVND (reference sequence). The CDR3 spells CASSMEGGLLPFTL.

The gene calls are TRBV4-3 and TRBJ2-3; D remains unclear. V was clipped by 4 bases and J by 3 bases, with 11 bases between them. CDR3 length: 14 amino acids. In germline, CDR1 is LGHNA, CDR2 YSLEER. The CDR3 sequence: CASSLRVLTDTQYF. As DNA, the CDR3 is TGCGCCAGCAGCCTCCGAGTCTTAACAGATACGCAGTATTTT.

The J gene is TRBJ2-1, the V gene TRBV7-7; maybe TRBD1 (6 bases). The CDR3 contains 15 residues. Between the trimmed V and J ends, which lost 5 bases and 0 bases, there was a span of 11 bases. Per the germline V gene, CDR1 is SSHAT and CDR2 is FNYEAQ (reference sequence). The CDR3 reads CASSQDRFSYNEQFF. DNA for the CDR3: TGTGCCAGCAGCCAGGACAGATTCTCCTACAATGAGCAGTTCTTC.

The chain recombines TRBV5-1 with TRBJ2-3; a possible D gene is TRBD1 (6 bases). This CDR3 is built from 16 residues. Germline-derived CDR1 and CDR2 are SGHRS and YFSETQ. Trimming took 4 bases from V and 0 from J, leaving 15 bases between them. CDR3 nucleotides: TGCGCCAGCAGCCCGCGCGGACAGCAGAGCACAGATACGCAGTATTTT. Translated, it gives CASSPRGQQSTDTQYF.

This clone appeared once. The CDR3 DNA reads as TGTGCCAGCAGCCAAGATAGAGCGAGTAGGGGCTACACCTTC. This codes for CASSQDRASRGYTF. The chain links TRBV3-1 (or the pseudogene TRBV3-2) to TRBJ1-2; D is ambiguous. V was pared by 0 bases and J by 8 bases, with 13 bases between. Germline V gene sequence: CDR1 LGHDT, CDR2 YNNKEL (reference sequence). The length of the CDR3 is 14 residues.

The chain couples TRBV28 to TRBJ1-6, with a possible D match to TRBD1 (5 bases). The CDR3 spans 15 residues. V was clipped by 1 base and J by 6 bases, with 10 bases between them. The germline gives CDR1 MDHEN, CDR2 SYDVKM. The CDR3 loop is CASSLYRRLNSPLHF. The CDR3 DNA follows: TGTGCCAGCAGTTTATACAGGCGACTTAATTCACCCCTCCACTTT. Full variable domain (remainder filled in from reference TRBV28 and TRBJ1-6): DVKVTQSSRYLVKRTGEKVFLECVQDMDHENMFWYRQDPGLGLRLIYFSYDVKMKEKGDIPEGYSVSREKKERFSLILESASTNQTSMYLCASSLYRRLNSPLHFGNGTRLTVT.

CDR3 in amino acids: CASSHGQGRRNIQYF. In DNA, the CDR3 is TGCGCCAGCAGCCATGGACAGGGGAGGAGAAACATTCAGTACTTC. The genes are TRBV4-3 and TRBJ2-4; TRBD1 matches 9 bases. There are 15 residues in the CDR3. Germline V gene lookup returns CDR1 LGHNA and CDR2 YSLEER. V lost 3 bases to trimming and J lost 6 bases; unmatched junction nucleotides: 6.

The gene calls are TRBV9 and TRBJ1-3; 7 bases are shared with TRBD1. J gave up 4 bases and V 3 bases, and 1 base lay outside the gene matches. This CDR3 has 13 residues. The germline V gene has CDR1 SGDLS and CDR2 YYNGEE. CDR3 sequence (DNA): TGTGCCAGCAGCGGACAGGGAGGAAACACCATATATTTT. It encodes CASSGQGGNTIYF.

The CDR3 reads CASSFVGASQPQHF. CDR3 DNA sequence: TGTGCCAGCAGTTTCGTGGGGGCTAGTCAGCCCCAGCATTTT. The chain links TRBV28 to TRBJ1-5, with D tentatively TRBD1 (6 bases). The germline V gene has CDR1 MDHEN and CDR2 SYDVKM. The V gene lost 3 bases and the J gene lost 6 bases, with 12 bases spanning the gap. The CDR3 has 14 residues.